Presented here are 10 T cell receptor beta chains from one specimen sequenced in a study of T cell responses to AZD1222 COVID-19 vaccine. The assay was immunoSEQ multiplex PCR, and TCRdb's table has in-frame clones only and misses some. The table lists about 110,000 clones, around 82% of them singletons, with less than 5% in the top ten. The specimen was peripheral blood, collected on day 0 of AZD1222 vaccination. These receptors came from an adult in good health.

This clone appeared once. The chain combines TRBV9 with TRBJ2-1; 11 bases are shared with TRBD2. J gave up 8 bases and V 3 bases, and 7 bases lay outside the gene matches. The CDR3 is made up of 15 amino acids. Germline values: CDR1 SGDLS, CDR2 YYNGEE. CDR3 residues: CASSATSGSIDEQFF. The CDR3 nucleotides read TGTGCCAGCAGCGCCACTAGCGGGAGTATCGATGAGCAGTTCTTC.

V gene TRBV7-2 combines with J gene TRBJ1-4, with D unclear. CDR1 SGHTA and CDR2 FQGNSA come from the germline V gene. Trimming shortened V by 2 bases and J by 4 bases, and 11 bases separated the two germline ends. The CDR3 extends over 15 amino acids. CDR3 in amino acids: CASSLYGLLNEKLFF. The CDR3 DNA sequence: TGTGCCAGCAGCTTATACGGACTCCTTAATGAAAAACTGTTTTTT.

The J gene is TRBJ2-1, the V gene TRBV25-1; possibly TRBD1 or TRBD2 for D (5 bases each). The CDR3 length is 16 residues. The V end was cut by 7 bases, the J end by 7 bases, with 23 bases between. The germline gives CDR1 MGHDK, CDR2 SYGVNS. The CDR3 DNA is TGTGCCAGCATCCCGGCTGGGGGTCTCCCGGGGAATGAGCAGTTCTTC. Translated, it gives CASIPAGGLPGNEQFF. Complete variable domain (other parts from reference TRBV25-1 and TRBJ2-1): EADIYQTPRYLVIGTGKKITLECSQTMGHDKMYWYQQDPGMELHLIHYSYGVNSTEKGDLSSESTVSRIRTEHFPLTLESARPSHTSQYLCASIPAGGLPGNEQFFGPGTRLTVL.

V is TRBV6-6 and J is TRBJ1-5, with D perhaps matching TRBD1 (5 bases). V was shortened by 8 bases and J by 4 bases, with 12 bases between the two germline ends. CDR3 length: 13 residues. Germline CDR1 reads MNHNY; CDR2 reads SVGAGI (reference sequence). CDR3 amino acids: CASGGLGNQPQHF. The CDR3 region has the DNA TGTGCCAGCGGGGGGTTGGGGAATCAGCCCCAGCATTTT.

This clone has a handful of counts. The V gene is TRBV6-2 or TRBV6-3, the J gene TRBJ2-5, with 8 positions matching TRBD2. The V gene end was trimmed by 0 bases and the J gene end by 4 bases; junction bases not matched to a gene: 4. This CDR3 is built from 15 residues. CDR1 MNHEY and CDR2 SVGEGT come from the germline V gene. CDR3 sequence: CASSYSGLAGETQYF. CDR3 in DNA: TGTGCCAGCAGTTACTCGGGGCTAGCGGGAGAGACCCAGTACTTC.

This chain links TRBV7-8 with TRBJ2-5; D is unresolved. From germline, CDR1 is SGHVS and CDR2 FQNEAQ. The CDR3 loop spans 12 amino acids. V was shortened by 5 bases and J by 4 bases, with 8 bases between the two germline ends. CDR3 protein: CASSPSAETQYF. CDR3 bases: TGTGCCAGCAGCCCGTCGGCAGAGACCCAGTACTTC.

V usage is TRBV2 and J usage is TRBJ1-5, with D perhaps matching TRBD1 (6 bases). CDR1 and CDR2 (germline): SNHLY, FYNNEI. V was trimmed by 5 bases and J by 2 bases, leaving 13 bases between them. The CDR3 length is 15 residues. In nucleotides, the CDR3 is TGTGCCAGCAGTTCTGGGGGGCTGGGCAATCAGCCCCAGCATTTT. Translation: CASSSGGLGNQPQHF.

This chain links TRBV3-1 (or the pseudogene TRBV3-2) with TRBJ2-3; weak D call: TRBD2 (7 bases). V lost 7 bases to trimming and J lost 5 bases, with 16 bases between them. CDR3 size: 14 residues. Germline CDR1 reads LGHDT; CDR2 reads YNNKEL (reference sequence). The CDR3 bases are TGTGCCAGCAAGAGGGGGGGCCGAGGAGATACGCAGTATTTT. This sequence encodes CASKRGGRGDTQYF.

CDR3: CASRTGTPGNQPQHF. The CDR3 DNA is TGTGCCAGCAGGACGGGGACACCCGGGAATCAGCCCCAGCATTTT. The rearrangement links TRBV28 to TRBJ1-5; possibly TRBD1 for D (6 bases). V gave up 6 bases and J gave up 4 bases, with 16 bases separating them. The germline CDR1 and CDR2 sequences are MDHEN and SYDVKM. This CDR3 has 15 residues.

The chain has TRBV7-9 and TRBJ1-6; TRBD1 might be the D (5 bases). There are 14 residues in the CDR3. V gave up 5 bases and J gave up 7 bases, with 12 bases separating them. Germline V gene data show CDR1 as SEHNR and CDR2 as FQNEAQ (reference sequence). This CDR3 is CASSRDVENSPLHF. CDR3 DNA: TGTGCCAGCAGCAGGGACGTCGAAAATTCACCCCTCCACTTT.